A selection of T cell receptor beta chains follows, all from one sample in a study of shared clonotypes between healthy human individuals. Repertoires were generated with immunoSEQ multiplex PCR, while TCRdb's copy carries only in-frame clones and drops some. The table lists around 2,100,000 clones, 85% to 95% of them singletons, with 1% to 1.5% in the top ten. Material for sequencing was naive CD8+ T cells sorted from blood. These receptor sequences come from a man aged 18 to 30 in good health. Each CDR3 is given with its conserved first and last residue. A D gene is named only where the DNA matches it firmly. The size field is filled for only some rows; it gives once, few, many or a size class.

cdr3_nt	cdr3_aa	d_call	clone_size	j_call	v_call
TGTGCCAGCAGCGTAGCTGGAGTCGACTACAATGAGCAGTTCTTC	CASSVAGVDYNEQFF	-	-	TRBJ2-1	TRBV9
TGTGCCACCAGCACCGGGCCTCCTGGGGCTAATCAGCCCCAGCATTTT	CATSTGPPGANQPQHF	-	-	TRBJ1-5	TRBV15
TGTGCCAGCAGTGAAGGCCAGGTCACTCAAATCACAGATACGCAGTATTTT	CASSEGQVTQITDTQYF	-	-	TRBJ2-3	TRBV2
TGCGCCAGCAGCGGGACACCAAACACCGGGGAGCTGTTTTTT	CASSGTPNTGELFF	-	-	TRBJ2-2	TRBV4-1
TGCGCCAGCAGCCACCCACCTAGCGGGGGCTACAATGAGCAGTTCTTC	CASSHPPSGGYNEQFF	TRBD2	once	TRBJ2-1	TRBV4-1
TGTGCCAGCAGTTACTCGAAGGCTAGTTACAATGAGCAGTTCTTC	CASSYSKASYNEQFF	-	-	TRBJ2-1	TRBV6-5
TGTGCCAGCAGTTTGAACACCCTGGGAGCCCTGGGGACTGAAGCTTTCTTT	CASSLNTLGALGTEAFF	-	-	TRBJ1-1	TRBV28
TGTGCCAACCTTCTAGCGGGAGGCAACACCGGGGAGCTGTTTTTT	CANLLAGGNTGELFF	TRBD2	-	TRBJ2-2	TRBV11-1
TGTGCCAGCAGTGAAGCGCCCTGGGACAGTGAAAACATTCAGTACTTC	CASSEAPWDSENIQYF	TRBD1	-	TRBJ2-4	TRBV6-1
TGCGCCAGCAGCCAAGGGCTGGCTTTCCGTGGAGAGACCCAGTACTTC	CASSQGLAFRGETQYF	-	-	TRBJ2-5	TRBV4-1
TGTGCCAGCAGCGAGGGGGCCCACACCTACGAGCAGTACTTC	CASSEGAHTYEQYF	TRBD1	-	TRBJ2-7	TRBV9
TGTGCCAGCAGCTTAGTGGCCCCAGGGGTGGAGGGCTACAATGAGCAGTTCTTC	CASSLVAPGVEGYNEQFF	-	-	TRBJ2-1	TRBV7-6
TGTGCCAGCAGCTTGGGTCAGGGGAGACTCGACGAGCAGTACTTC	CASSLGQGRLDEQYF	-	-	TRBJ2-7	TRBV5-4
TGTGCCAGCAGTTCCGGGACTAGCGGCCTATCGCCCGAGCAGTACTTC	CASSSGTSGLSPEQYF	TRBD2	-	TRBJ2-7	TRBV27
TGTGCCAGCAGCCCACCCCTCTCAGACAGGGAGAACACCGGGGAGCTGTTTTTT	CASSPPLSDRENTGELFF	TRBD1	-	TRBJ2-2	TRBV7-9
TGCGCCAGCAGCCAAGTGGCGGGAGGGCCGTACGAGCAGTACTTC	CASSQVAGGPYEQYF	TRBD2	-	TRBJ2-7	TRBV4-1
TGTGCCAGCACCTTGACGGACGGGGGGGAAAACTCTAGCACAGATACGCAGTATTTT	CASTLTDGGENSSTDTQYF	TRBD2	-	TRBJ2-3	TRBV6-4
TGTGCCAGCAGTTCCGATCTCGAGTCCCCTCAGGACGAGCAGTACTTC	CASSSDLESPQDEQYF	-	-	TRBJ2-7	TRBV28
TGTGCCAGCAGCTCGGGGACAGTCGGGGCCCTCCACTTT	CASSSGTVGALHF	TRBD1	-	TRBJ1-6	TRBV5-4
TGTGCCAGCAGCTTAAACGGGAGCCCCTCCTACGAGCAGTACTTC	CASSLNGSPSYEQYF	-	-	TRBJ2-7	TRBV7-2
TGTGCCAGCAGCCTTATGGGCAGGGGGCATGATACGCAGTATTTT	CASSLMGRGHDTQYF	TRBD1	-	TRBJ2-3	TRBV7-3
TGTGCCAGCAGTGAAGGTTCGGGCAGGGGAGGAGGTCAGCCCCAGCATTTT	CASSEGSGRGGGQPQHF	-	-	TRBJ1-5	TRBV6-1
TGTGCCAGCAGTCTACTCTCGCTGGATGAGCAGTTCTTC	CASSLLSLDEQFF	-	-	TRBJ2-1	TRBV6-6
TGTGCCAGTAGTCTAGTCCCCGGGGAGCTGTTTTTT	CASSLVPGELFF	-	-	TRBJ2-2	TRBV19
TGCGCCAGCAGCCAAGGACTAGCGGGATACAATGAGCAGTTCTTC	CASSQGLAGYNEQFF	TRBD2	once	TRBJ2-1	TRBV4-3
TGTGCCAGCAGTGAAGCCAGGCAACTAGCGGGATCCTACGAGCAGTACTTC	CASSEARQLAGSYEQYF	TRBD2	-	TRBJ2-7	TRBV6-1
TGTGCCAGCAGCGTAGATGGAGGGGGCGGGGAGACCCAGTACTTC	CASSVDGGGGETQYF	-	once	TRBJ2-5	TRBV9
TGTGCCATCATGGCGGGAGAGGCTTACGAGCAGTACTTC	CAIMAGEAYEQYF	TRBD2	-	TRBJ2-7	TRBV10-3